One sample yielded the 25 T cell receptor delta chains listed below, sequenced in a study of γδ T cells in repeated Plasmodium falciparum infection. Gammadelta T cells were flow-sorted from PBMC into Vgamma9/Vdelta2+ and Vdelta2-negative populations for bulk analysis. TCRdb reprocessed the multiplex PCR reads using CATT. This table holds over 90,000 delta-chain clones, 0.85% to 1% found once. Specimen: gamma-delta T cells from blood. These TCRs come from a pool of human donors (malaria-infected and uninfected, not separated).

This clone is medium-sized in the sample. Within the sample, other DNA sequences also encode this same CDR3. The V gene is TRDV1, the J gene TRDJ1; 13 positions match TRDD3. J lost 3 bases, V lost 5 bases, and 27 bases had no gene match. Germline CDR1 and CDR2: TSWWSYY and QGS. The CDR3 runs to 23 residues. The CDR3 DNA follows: TGTGCTCTTGGGTTCCCGGCCTTCCTAGGGCCCGTTACTGGGGGATACGCGTCCGATAAACTCATCTTT. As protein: CALGFPAFLGPVTGGYASDKLIF.

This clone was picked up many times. CDR3 in amino acids: CACDALTQTTDKLIF. The CDR3 DNA follows: TGTGCCTGTGACGCCCTAACACAAACCACCGATAAACTCATCTTT. V and J are TRDV2 and TRDJ1; D unresolved. CDR3 size: 15 residues. With 3 bases removed from V and 1 base from J, the gap between germline ends came to 14 bases. In germline, CDR1 is GEAIGNYY, CDR2 EKD.

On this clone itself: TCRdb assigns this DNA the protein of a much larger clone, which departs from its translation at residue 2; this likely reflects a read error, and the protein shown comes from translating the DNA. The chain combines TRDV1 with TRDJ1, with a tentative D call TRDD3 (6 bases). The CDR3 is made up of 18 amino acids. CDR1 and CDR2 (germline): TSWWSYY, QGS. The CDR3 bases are TGTTCTCTTGGGGAATTAGAGCGGGGGAGGAGGTACACCGATAAACTCATCTTT. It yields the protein CSLGELERGRRYTDKLIF.

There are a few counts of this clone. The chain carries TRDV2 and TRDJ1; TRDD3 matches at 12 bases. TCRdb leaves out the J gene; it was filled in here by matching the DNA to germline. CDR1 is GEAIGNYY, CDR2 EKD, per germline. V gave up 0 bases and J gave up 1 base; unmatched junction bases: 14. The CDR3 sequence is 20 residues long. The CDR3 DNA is TGTGCCTGTGACACCGTACTGGGGGATACAGAGAGGGCCTCCACCGATAAACTCATCTTT. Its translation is CACDTVLGDTERASTDKLIF.

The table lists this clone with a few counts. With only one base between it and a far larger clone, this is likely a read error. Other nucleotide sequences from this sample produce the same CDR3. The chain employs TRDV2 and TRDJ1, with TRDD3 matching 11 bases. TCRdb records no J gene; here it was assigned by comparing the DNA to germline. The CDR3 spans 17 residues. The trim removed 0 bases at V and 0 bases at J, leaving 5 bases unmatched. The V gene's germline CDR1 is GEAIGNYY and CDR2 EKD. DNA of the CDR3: TGTGCCTGTGACACCCTCCTGGGGGATACCGACACCGATAAACTCATCTTT. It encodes CACDTLLGDTDTDKLIF.

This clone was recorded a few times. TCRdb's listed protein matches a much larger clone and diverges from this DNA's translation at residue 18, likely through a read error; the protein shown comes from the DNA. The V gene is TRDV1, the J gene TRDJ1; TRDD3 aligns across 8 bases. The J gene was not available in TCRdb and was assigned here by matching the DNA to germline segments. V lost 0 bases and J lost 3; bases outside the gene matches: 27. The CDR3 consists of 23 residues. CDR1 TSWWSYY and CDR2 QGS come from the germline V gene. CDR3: CALGELGNSYRPEGDRDADKLIF. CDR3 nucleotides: TGTGCTCTTGGGGAACTCGGTAACTCATATCGCCCCGAGGGGGATAGGGACGCCGATAAACTCATCTTT.

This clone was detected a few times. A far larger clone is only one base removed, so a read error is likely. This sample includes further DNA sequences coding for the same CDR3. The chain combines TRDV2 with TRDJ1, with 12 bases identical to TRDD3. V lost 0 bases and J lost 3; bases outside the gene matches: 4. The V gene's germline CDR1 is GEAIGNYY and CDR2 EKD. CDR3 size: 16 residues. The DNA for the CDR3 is TGTGCCTGTGACACCGTGCTGGGGGATACGCCCGATAAACTCATCTTT. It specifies CACDTVLGDTPDKLIF.

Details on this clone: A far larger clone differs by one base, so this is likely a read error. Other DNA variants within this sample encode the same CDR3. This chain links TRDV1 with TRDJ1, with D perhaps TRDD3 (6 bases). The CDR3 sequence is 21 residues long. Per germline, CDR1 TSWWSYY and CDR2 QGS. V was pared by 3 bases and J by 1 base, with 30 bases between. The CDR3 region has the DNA TGTGCTCTTGGGGAGCTAGTACCTCTGGGGTCCTCCAGTCAATGCACCGATAAACTCATCTTT. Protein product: CALGELVPLGSSSQCTDKLIF.

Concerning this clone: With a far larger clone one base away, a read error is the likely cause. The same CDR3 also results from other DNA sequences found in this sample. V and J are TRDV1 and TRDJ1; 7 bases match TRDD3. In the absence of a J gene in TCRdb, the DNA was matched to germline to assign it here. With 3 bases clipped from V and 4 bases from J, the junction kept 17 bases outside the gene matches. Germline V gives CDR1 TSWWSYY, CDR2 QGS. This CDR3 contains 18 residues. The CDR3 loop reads CALGDPFPAVWGYDKLIF. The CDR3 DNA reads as TGTGCTCTTGGGGACCCCTTTCCTGCGGTCTGGGGATACGATAAACTCATCTTT.

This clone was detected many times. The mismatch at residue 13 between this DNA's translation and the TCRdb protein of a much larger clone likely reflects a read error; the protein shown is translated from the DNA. CDR3 DNA: TGTGCTCTTGGGGAACTAGATGGGATACTTCCGTACGCCGATAAACTCATCTTT. It codes for CALGELDGILPYADKLIF. The chain combines TRDV1 with TRDJ1; the match to TRDD3 covers 7 bases. The CDR3 loop spans 18 amino acids. Germline CDR1 is TSWWSYY and CDR2 is QGS. V gave up 0 bases and J gave up 3 bases; unmatched junction bases: 13.

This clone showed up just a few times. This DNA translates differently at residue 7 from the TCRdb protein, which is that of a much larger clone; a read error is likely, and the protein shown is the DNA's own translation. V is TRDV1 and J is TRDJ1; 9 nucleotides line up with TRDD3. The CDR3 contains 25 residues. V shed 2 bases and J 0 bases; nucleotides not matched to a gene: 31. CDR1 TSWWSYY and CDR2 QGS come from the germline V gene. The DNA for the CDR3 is TGTGCTCTTGGGGAAAGGGCTCTGGGTTTCGGTCCTCCCGTACTGGGGGACCCCTACACCGATAAACTCATCTTT. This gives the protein CALGERALGFGPPVLGDPYTDKLIF.

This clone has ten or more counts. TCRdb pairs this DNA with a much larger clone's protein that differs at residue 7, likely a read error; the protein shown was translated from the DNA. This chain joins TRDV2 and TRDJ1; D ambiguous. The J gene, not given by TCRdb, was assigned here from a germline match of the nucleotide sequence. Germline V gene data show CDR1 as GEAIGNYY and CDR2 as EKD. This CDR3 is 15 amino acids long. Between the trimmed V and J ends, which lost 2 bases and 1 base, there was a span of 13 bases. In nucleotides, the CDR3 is TGTGCCTGTGACATTCTTAGGATGGGCACCGATAAACTCATCTTT. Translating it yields CACDILRMGTDKLIF.

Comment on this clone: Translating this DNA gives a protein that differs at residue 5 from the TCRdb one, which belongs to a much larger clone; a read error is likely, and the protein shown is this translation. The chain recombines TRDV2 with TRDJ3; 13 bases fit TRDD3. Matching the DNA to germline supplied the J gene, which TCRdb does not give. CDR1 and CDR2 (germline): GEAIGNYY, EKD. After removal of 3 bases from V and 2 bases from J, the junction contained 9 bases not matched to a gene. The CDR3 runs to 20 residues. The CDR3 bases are TGTGCCTGTGACGCCGGAAACTGGGGGATACGCGCCTGGGACACCCGACAGATGTTTTTC. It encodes CACDAGNWGIRAWDTRQMFF.

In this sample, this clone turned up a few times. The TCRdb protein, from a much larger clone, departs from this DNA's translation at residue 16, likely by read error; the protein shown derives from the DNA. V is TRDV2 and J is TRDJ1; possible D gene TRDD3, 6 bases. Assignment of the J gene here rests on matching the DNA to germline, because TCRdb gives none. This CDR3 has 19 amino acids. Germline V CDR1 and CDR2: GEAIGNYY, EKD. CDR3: CACDSLAQSSGEYTDRLIF. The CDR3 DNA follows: TGTGCCTGTGACTCTCTGGCCCAATCGTCTGGGGAGTACACCGATAGACTCATCTTT.

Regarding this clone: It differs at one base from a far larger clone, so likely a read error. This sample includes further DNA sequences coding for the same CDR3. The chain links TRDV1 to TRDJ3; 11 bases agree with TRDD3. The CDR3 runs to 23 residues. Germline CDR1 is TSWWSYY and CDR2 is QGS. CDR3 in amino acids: CALGERSLLGLGDTVWDTRQMFF. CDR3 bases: TGTGCTCTTGGGGAAAGGTCCCTCTTGGGTCTGGGGGATACAGTCTGGGACACCCGGCAGATGTTTTTC.

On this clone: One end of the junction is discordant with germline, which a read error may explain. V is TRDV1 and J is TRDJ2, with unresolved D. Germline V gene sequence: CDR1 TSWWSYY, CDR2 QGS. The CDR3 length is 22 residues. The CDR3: CALVTLAQPSSVGTSLTARLFF. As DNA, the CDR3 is TGTGCTCTTGTAACCTTAGCCCAGCCGAGTTCCGTGGGAACCTCCTTGACAGCACGACTCTTCTTT.

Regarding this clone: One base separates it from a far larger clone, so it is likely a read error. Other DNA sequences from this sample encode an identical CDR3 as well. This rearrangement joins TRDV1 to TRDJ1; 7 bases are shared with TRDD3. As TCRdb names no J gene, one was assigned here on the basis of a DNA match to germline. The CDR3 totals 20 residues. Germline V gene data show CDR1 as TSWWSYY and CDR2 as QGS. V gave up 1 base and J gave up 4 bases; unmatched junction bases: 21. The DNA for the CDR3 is TGTGCTCTTGGGGAACCGGGGGCCCTACGTTCCGGGGGATCAAGCGATAAACTCATCTTT. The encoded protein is CALGEPGALRSGGSSDKLIF.

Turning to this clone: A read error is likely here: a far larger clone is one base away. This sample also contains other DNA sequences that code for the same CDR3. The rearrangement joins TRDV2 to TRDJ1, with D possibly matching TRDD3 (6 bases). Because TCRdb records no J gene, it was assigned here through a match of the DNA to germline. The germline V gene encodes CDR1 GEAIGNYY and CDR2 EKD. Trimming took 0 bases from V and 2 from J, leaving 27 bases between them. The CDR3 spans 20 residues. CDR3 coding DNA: TGTGCCTGTGACACCAACCTACAAGGGTGCCAAGGGGATCGGACCGATAAACTCATCTTT. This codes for CACDTNLQGCQGDRTDKLIF.

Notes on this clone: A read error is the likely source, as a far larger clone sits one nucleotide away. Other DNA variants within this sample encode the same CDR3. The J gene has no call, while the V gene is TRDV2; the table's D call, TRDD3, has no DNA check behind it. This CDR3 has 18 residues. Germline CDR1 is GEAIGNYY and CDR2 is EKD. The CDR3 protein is CACDTGLVGDLDPDKLIF. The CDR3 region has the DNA TGTGCCTGTGACACCGGACTGGTGGGGGATTTGGACCCCGATAAGCTCATCTTT.

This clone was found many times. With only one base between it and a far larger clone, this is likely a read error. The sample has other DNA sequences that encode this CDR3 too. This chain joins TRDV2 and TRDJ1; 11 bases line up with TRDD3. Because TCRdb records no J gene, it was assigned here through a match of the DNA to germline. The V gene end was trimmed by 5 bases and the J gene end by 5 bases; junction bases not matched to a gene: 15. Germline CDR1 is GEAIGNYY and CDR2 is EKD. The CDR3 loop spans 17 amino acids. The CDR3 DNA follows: TGTGCCTGTGTCCGAAACTACTGGGGGATAGTGCAGGATAAACTCATCTTT. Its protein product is CACVRNYWGIVQDKLIF.

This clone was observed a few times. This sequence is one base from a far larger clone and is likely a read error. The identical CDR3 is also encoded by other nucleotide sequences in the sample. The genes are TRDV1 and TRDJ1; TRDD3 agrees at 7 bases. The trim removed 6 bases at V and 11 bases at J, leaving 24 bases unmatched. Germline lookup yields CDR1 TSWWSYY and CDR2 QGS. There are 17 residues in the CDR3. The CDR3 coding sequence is TGTGCTCTTGGAATACGAGTTGACTGGGGCCAACCCCTAGAGCTCATCTTT. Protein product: CALGIRVDWGQPLELIF.

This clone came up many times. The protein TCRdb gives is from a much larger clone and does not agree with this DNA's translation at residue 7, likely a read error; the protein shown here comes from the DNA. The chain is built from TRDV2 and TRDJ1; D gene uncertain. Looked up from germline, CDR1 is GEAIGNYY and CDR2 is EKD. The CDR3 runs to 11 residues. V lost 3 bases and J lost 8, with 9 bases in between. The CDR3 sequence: CACDRVDKLIF. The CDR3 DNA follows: TGTGCCTGTGACCGAGTCGACAAACTCATCTTT.

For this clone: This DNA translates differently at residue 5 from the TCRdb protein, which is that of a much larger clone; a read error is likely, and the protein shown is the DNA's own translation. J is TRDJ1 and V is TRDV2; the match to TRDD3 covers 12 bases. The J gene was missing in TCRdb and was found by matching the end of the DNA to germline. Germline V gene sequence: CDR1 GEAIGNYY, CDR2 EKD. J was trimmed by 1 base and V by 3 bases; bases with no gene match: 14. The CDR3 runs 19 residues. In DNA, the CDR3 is TGTGCCTGTGACTCCACTCCCGTACTGGGGGATACTGCCACCGATAAACTCATCTTT. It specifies CACDSTPVLGDTATDKLIF.

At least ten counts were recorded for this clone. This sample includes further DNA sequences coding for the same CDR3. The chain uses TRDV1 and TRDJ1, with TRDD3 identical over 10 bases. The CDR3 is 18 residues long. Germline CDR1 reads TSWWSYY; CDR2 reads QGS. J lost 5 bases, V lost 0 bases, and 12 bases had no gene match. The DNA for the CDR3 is TGTGCTCTTGGGGAACTACCTCCTAATGGGGGATACAAGGATAAACTCATCTTT. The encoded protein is CALGELPPNGGYKDKLIF.

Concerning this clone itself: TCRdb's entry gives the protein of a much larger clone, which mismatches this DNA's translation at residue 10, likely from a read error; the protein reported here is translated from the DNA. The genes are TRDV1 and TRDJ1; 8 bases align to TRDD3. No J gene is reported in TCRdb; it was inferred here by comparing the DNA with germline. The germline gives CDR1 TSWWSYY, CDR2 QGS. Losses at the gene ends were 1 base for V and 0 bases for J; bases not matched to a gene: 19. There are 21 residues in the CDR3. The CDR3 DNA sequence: TGTGCTCTTGGGGAACGGATCCGGTACCGGGGGATAAGTTCTTACACCGATAAACTCATCTTT. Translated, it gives CALGERIRYRGISSYTDKLIF.